This T cell receptor (beta chain) appears in the sequencing data of a study of identical twins (dated by TCRdb to about 2016). Concerning the study at large: To test whether fetal clonotypes persist, the study used deep sequencing on TCR alpha and beta repertoires from monozygotic twins, unrelated adults of various ages, and cord blood. To rule out contamination, replicate twin experiments were performed at different times with different library preparation protocols.

From the cysteine up to the phenylalanine, the CDR3 has a length of 17 residues. Only the CDR3 region is kept as DNA, spanning 51 bases read in frame from base 1. For CDR1 and CDR2, the germline V gene lists SGHAT and FQNNGV. The junction shows trimming of 4 bases on V and 1 base on J, and the gene matches do not reach 8 bases of it. Overall study outcomes, separate from this receptor: Conclusions relied on cross-sectional statistical analysis, since the same donors could not be followed over many years. The excess sharing between twins in beta out-of-frame sequences was weaker because fewer shared sequences reduced the signal-to-noise ratio. Out-of-frame TCR alpha sharing in monozygotic twins was systematically underestimated by recombination models, whereas sharing between unrelated individuals was in agreement with the recombination models. Abundant cord blood beta clonotypes had fewer insertions, young adult naive repertoires showed a similar but weaker trend, and memory repertoires showed no such trend. Invariant T cells such as MAIT and iNKT could partly confound zero-insertion analyses, although diverse VJ usage argued against such confounding for most clonotypes. Compared with coincidental sharing between unrelated individuals, an excess of low generation-probability sequences was observed among out-of-frame TCR alpha sequences shared between twins.

Only healthy Caucasian donors were included. Three pairs of female monozygotic twins, all aged 18 to 29 years, were included in the twin cohort. CD4+ and CD8+ T cell populations were isolated with positive isolation kits from Invitrogen. With respect to this clonotype: Its binding antigen is unknown. No much larger clone exists at a distance of one base, and base qualities are not known.

Libraries were constructed by 5' RACE. Sequencing instrument: Illumina HiSeq 2000. Template switching introduced a universal primer binding site; the final cDNA contained a unique molecular identifier, enabling accurate counting of TCR cDNA molecules. Specific primers in the conserved constant-segment region were used to synthesize first-strand cDNA for TCR alpha and beta chains. To control for contamination, each cDNA library was double barcoded with a SMART-Mk sample barcode plus Illumina barcodes. TruSeq adapter sequences and Illumina sample barcodes were added in two successive PCR steps. Sequencing of the TCR alpha and beta cDNA libraries was done on the Illumina HiSeq platform using custom primers. As for how the authors treated the data: Raw reads were processed with MiGEC to extract unique molecular identifiers, and MiXCR was used to determine CDR3 positions. For each individual, recombination models were inferred using an EM algorithm with the repgenHMM and IGoR tools. Shared clonotype analysis was performed with the tcR package in R, normalizing sharing by the product of cloneset sizes. To study raw recombination free of thymic and clonal selection effects, out-of-frame nonproductive sequences were analyzed. Clones were called with MiXCR by TCRdb after fastp trimmed the public reads at Q25, and only in-frame beta chains were retained. Rows with one shared CDR3 protein collapse into an entry with the most common genes and DNA. These V and J calls derive from TCRdb rather than the authors' analysis. Within this sample are 540,000 or so distinct CDR3 sequences, with about 20% of them counted one time only. The biggest ten clones account for approximately 0.52% of the sample.

This sample was shared with a second study, whose subject was yellow fever vaccine responses in identical twins. Per the second study: The authors reported that the T cell response to vaccination in identical twins appeared partly convergent and partly personalized. Focusing on identical twins, the study followed the T cell clones that responded to the vaccine, and did so with precision.

This TCR was sampled from a woman younger than 35 in good health. The material sequenced was CD4+ T cells sorted from blood. In this chain, TRBV11-2 is recombined with TRBJ2-2; 8 bases in the junction line up with TRBD2. The bases read TGTGCCAGCAGCTCCCGCCCTGCGGGGGGGAACACCGGGGAGCTGTTTTTT. This gives the protein CASSSRPAGGNTGELFF.